This TCR beta chain was profiled in a study of blood T cell repertoires in COVID-19. Background on the study: Donors in the United States, Italy and Spain gave samples during acute or convalescent COVID-19.

Under the authors' procedure: Reference gene primer amplification gave estimated nucleated cell counts. Assay: immunoSEQ multiplex PCR; the TCRdb copy retains only in-frame clones and omits some. The DNA was the basis for D and trimming; V, J and clone size are from that table. The data contain under 200,000 clones, roughly 80% of them singletons. A few counts support this clone. The clonotype comes from a man aged 18-30 years with active or convalescent COVID-19. Source material: peripheral blood.

CDR3: CASSPGPGTGNTEAFF. In nucleotides, the CDR3 is TGTGCCAGCAGCCCCGGTCCCGGGACAGGGAACACTGAAGCTTTCTTT. J is TRBJ1-1 and V is TRBV5-4; 8 positions match TRBD1. The length of the CDR3 is 16 residues. In germline, CDR1 is SGHNT, CDR2 YYREEE (reference sequence). The ends lost 4 bases at V and 1 base at J; junction bases unmatched: 9.